Sequencing of this T cell receptor beta chain was carried out in a study of radiation and T cells in renal cell carcinoma (dated by TCRdb to 2019 to 2021). Study-level background: In total, about 50 samples, comprising some 25 tumors and 27 peripheral blood samples, were subjected to TCR beta sequencing. The final blood draw took place at 4 weeks after radiation, the same time as nephrectomy. Across all 53 samples, several million unique CDR3 nucleotide sequences encoding 2,658,974 unique CDR3 amino acid sequences were identified.

The CDR3 spans 15 residues, from the cysteine through the phenylalanine. CDR3 DNA only is kept here, 45 bases in frame from base 1. Relative to germline, V is 3 bases shorter and J is 0 bases shorter, with 9 bases between their ends. Taken from the germline V gene, the CDR1 and CDR2 loops are KGHSH and LQKENI. TCR beta libraries were generated from genomic DNA with the immunoSEQ kit, following the manufacturer's recommendations. To prepare the libraries, a first multiplex PCR with proprietary primers was run, followed by a second PCR that added unique barcodes, and a bead cleanup was done after each round. Each sample batch included a kit-provided positive control reaction and a negative control reaction. The final libraries were assessed on an Agilent 4200 TapeStation D1000 ScreenTape, pooled by volume, and quantified by qPCR. An Illumina NextSeq500 fitted with a MidOutput 150-cycle cartridge performed the sequencing, running 156 Read1 cycles and 15 Index1 cycles with the kit's custom primers. The pooled library was loaded at approximately 1 pM, with an approximately 20% PhiX control spiked in. The original pipeline was this. The vendor-processed data were analyzed in R, and a clonotype was defined as all T cells that share the same CDR3 nucleotide sequence. In the clone abundance analyses, frequencies were normalized to the 10,000 most abundant clones in each sample. Public T cell clones, which averaged fewer than five per sample, were excluded before analysis. Tumor-enriched and baseline blood-enriched clonotypes were defined by at least a 32-fold difference in abundance between compartments. A beta-binomial differential abundance model was used to identify clonotypes that were expanded or contracted between blood time points. Similarity between tumor and blood repertoires was quantified using the Baroni-Urbani and Buser coefficient, and groups were compared with two-tailed Wilcoxon tests in R. TCRdb's version of the immuneACCESS table is confined to in-frame rearrangements and falls short of the full clone set. An unresolved V gene accounts for under half of the shortfall where checked; the remainder is of unknown origin. V, J and clone size are taken as reported in that table, and D and trimming were inferred from the DNA itself. The sample data list 150,000 to 200,000 clones, and 88% of these were observed just once. The leading ten clones occupy approximately 10% of the sample.

General conclusions and limits of the study: Because no pretreatment tumor biopsies were available, whether clonotypes were present in the tumor at baseline could not be determined. Top tumor clonotypes rose in blood from baseline to 2 weeks post-radiation, then contracted by 4 weeks, suggesting transient expansion of tumor-resident clones. Dynamics of the blood repertoire were not tracked past 4 weeks after treatment. Because the trial had a single-armed design, the trial could not examine how radiation dose or scheduling affected the TCR repertoire.

The meaning of the sample's time point label: blood 4 weeks post-SBRT, at nephrectomy. This specimen's treatment or condition label, per the study, means: 15 Gy SBRT to primary tumor, nephrectomy 4 weeks later. Samples came from a clinical trial, in which primary renal cell carcinomas received 15 Gy stereotactic body radiation therapy followed by nephrectomy 4 weeks later. Serial peripheral blood from radiation-treated patients was sampled at baseline, 2 weeks and 4 weeks after SBRT to track tumor-enriched clonotypes. Every patient's renal cell carcinoma showed clear cell pathology. Genomic DNA for TCR sequencing was prepared using the QIAamp DNA Blood Mini Kit (Qiagen). Samples were included in the analyses only if all quality control checks were passed. For this clone: No cognate antigen has been identified for it. No clone much larger than this one lies a single base away; base qualities are absent.

This sequence originates from a woman in her forties or fifties with renal cell carcinoma. The sequenced sample was blood, obtained from a patient whose treatment included radiotherapy and nephrectomy. The chain is encoded by TRBV18 joined to TRBJ1-5; TRBD1 could be the D gene, as 5 bases match. CDR3 reads: CASSPQGYSNQPQHF. The DNA sequence is TGTGCCAGCTCACCGCAGGGCTATAGCAATCAGCCCCAGCATTTT.